This passage covers 18 T cell receptor beta chains from one sample sequenced in a study of spatial heterogeneity in lung cancer. General study findings and limits: Counts of expanded intratumoral alpha and beta TCRs tracked tumor mutation counts.

Antigen specificity for these receptors is unknown. TCRdb reprocessed the 5' RACE reads with MiXCR, giving one entry per CDR3 protein. The table has around 130 distinct CDR3 sequences, 20% to 25% seen once. Time point given: sample taken at primary tumor resection. The starting material was lung tumor tissue, obtained at surgery. Every receptor here comes from a male donor with early-stage non-small cell lung cancer.

As regards this clonotype: The library was designed around alpha chains, so this beta chain is a stray read whose abundance carries little weight. This chain uses TRBV6-5 with TRBJ2-7, with a possible D match to TRBD2 (6 bases). The CDR3 runs to 13 residues. Germline V gene sequence: CDR1 MNHEY, CDR2 SVGAGI. Trimming took 6 bases from V and 5 from J, leaving 14 bases between them. The DNA for the CDR3 is TGTGCCAGCAGCCCCCTGGGGGGAGACGAGCAGTACTTC. Its translation: CASSPLGGDEQYF.

Comment on this clonotype: Since it is a stray read in a library aimed at alpha chains, this beta chain has a size that is not meaningful. This chain connects TRBV4-1 to TRBJ2-7; D unclear. Germline CDR1 and CDR2: MGHRA and YSYEKL. The CDR3 covers 12 residues. V lost 1 base, J lost 5 bases, and 6 bases lay in between. CDR3 nucleotide sequence: TGCGCCAGCAGCCAAGGGCGTCACGAGCAGTACTTC. This gives the protein CASSQGRHEQYF.

This clonotype was seen only once. This beta chain is an unintended read in a library built for alpha chains; its size means little. This chain uses TRBV6-5 with TRBJ1-1; D might be TRBD1 (6 bases). Trimming cost V 0 bases and J 2 bases, with 13 bases left between them. CDR1 MNHEY and CDR2 SVGAGI come from the germline V gene. This CDR3 spans 16 amino acids. CDR3 amino acids: CASSYSGGPSNTEAFF. The CDR3 nucleotides are TGTGCCAGCAGTTACTCGGGGGGGCCATCAAACACTGAAGCTTTCTTT.

Judged by abundance, this clonotype is hyperexpanded. This beta chain turned up in a library designed for alpha chains; as an off-target read, its abundance says little. The chain recombines TRBV19 with TRBJ2-7, with TRBD1 identical over 8 bases. V lost 4 bases, J lost 7 bases, and 9 bases stayed unmatched. The V gene's germline CDR1 is LNHDA and CDR2 SQIVND (reference sequence). This CDR3 is 14 amino acids long. For the CDR3, the DNA is TGTGCCAGTAGTACCGGGACAGGTTTAGGAGAGCAGTACTTC. Amino acids: CASSTGTGLGEQYF.

The table lists this clonotype with a few counts. This beta chain lies outside the target of a library built for alpha chains; its clone size means little. The V gene is TRBV19, the J gene TRBJ2-7, with D unresolved. Germline-derived CDR1 and CDR2 are LNHDA and SQIVND (reference sequence). This CDR3 has 13 amino acids. The V end was cut by 5 bases, the J end by 1 base, with 9 bases between. CDR3 nucleotide sequence: TGTGCCAGTAGTCTGGCTCTTTCCTACGAGCAGTACTTC. Protein: CASSLALSYEQYF.

This clonotype is labeled as hyperexpanded. This beta chain is a stray read from a library made for alpha chains; its abundance is not meaningful. This rearrangement joins TRBV24-1 to TRBJ2-1; 7 bases match TRBD2. This CDR3 contains 14 residues. Looked up from germline, CDR1 is KGHDR and CDR2 is SFDVKD. V gave up 3 bases and J gave up 2 bases; unmatched junction bases: 0. DNA for the CDR3: TGTGCCACCAGTGATGCGGGGGCCTACAATGAGCAGTTCTTC. Encoded protein: CATSDAGAYNEQFF.

By sample share, this clonotype is large (0.1 to 1%). Found in a library prepared for alpha chains, this beta chain is an off-target read, and its abundance has little meaning. The chain employs TRBV27 and TRBJ2-2; tentatively, D is TRBD1 (6 bases). The length of the CDR3 is 16 residues. From germline, CDR1 is MNHEY and CDR2 SMNVEV (reference sequence). Trimming removed 0 bases from V and 0 bases from J, with 8 bases in between. For the CDR3, the DNA is TGTGCCAGCAGTTTATCCGACAGGCCGAACACCGGGGAGCTGTTTTTT. Its translation is CASSLSDRPNTGELFF.

In this sample, this clonotype is large. A library made for alpha chains picked up this beta chain off target, so its size means little. V and J are TRBV6-1 and TRBJ2-7; D is ambiguous. Trimming took 7 bases from V and 5 from J, leaving 9 bases between them. The CDR3 extends over 11 amino acids. The germline gives CDR1 MNHNS, CDR2 SASEGT. The CDR3 DNA is TGTGCCAGCACTGGGCTGAACGAGCAGTACTTC. Amino acids: CASTGLNEQYF.

This clonotype is labeled as large (0.1 to 1%). This beta chain is off target for a library built for alpha chains, so its abundance means little. The chain is built from TRBV5-1 and TRBJ2-3, with TRBD2 matching 7 bases. J lost 3 bases, V lost 1 base, and 8 bases had no gene match. Germline loops: CDR1 SGHRS, CDR2 YFSETQ. This CDR3 has 16 residues. The CDR3 nucleotides read TGCGCCAGCAGCTTGCGTGCGGGAGATCGGACAGATACGCAGTATTTT. This gives the protein CASSLRAGDRTDTQYF.

About this clonotype itself: A library made for alpha chains picked up this beta chain off target, so its size means little. J is TRBJ2-7 and V is TRBV9; 11 positions match TRBD2. V trimming: 2 bases; J trimming: 6 bases; junction bases outside the gene matches: 7. This CDR3 has 15 amino acids. Germline CDR1 reads SGDLS; CDR2 reads YYNGEE. The CDR3: CASSVTSGDLAEQYF. CDR3 nucleotide sequence: TGTGCCAGCAGCGTGACTAGCGGGGACTTAGCCGAGCAGTACTTC.

Within the sample, this clonotype is hyperexpanded. This beta chain is a stray read from a library made for alpha chains; its abundance is not meaningful. The V gene is TRBV24-1, the J gene TRBJ2-1, with D possibly TRBD1 on 5 matching bases. This CDR3 region has 14 residues. Between the trimmed V and J ends, which lost 3 bases and 3 bases, there was a span of 8 bases. In germline, CDR1 is KGHDR, CDR2 SFDVKD. In DNA form, the CDR3 reads TGTGCCACCAGTGATGCAGGGAACTACAATGAGCAGTTCTTC. Translated: CATSDAGNYNEQFF.

This clonotype ranks as large. The library was prepared for alpha chains; this beta chain is a stray read, so its frequency means little. The chain carries TRBV27 and TRBJ1-2; TRBD1 aligns across 8 bases. The trim removed 4 bases at V and 8 bases at J, leaving 9 bases unmatched. Germline loops: CDR1 MNHEY, CDR2 SMNVEV (reference sequence). The CDR3 covers 14 residues. CDR3 loop: CASSSGTGSKGYTF. The CDR3 DNA sequence: TGTGCCAGCAGTTCCGGGACAGGTTCGAAAGGCTACACCTTC.

Sample share makes this clonotype large. This beta chain slipped into a library made for alpha chains as a stray read, so its size is not meaningful. The rearrangement uses TRBV9 and TRBJ2-1; no clear D. The CDR3 is 14 amino acids. Germline CDR1 reads SGDLS; CDR2 reads YYNGEE. V gave up 4 bases and J gave up 5 bases, with 13 bases separating them. CDR3 loop: CASSPRTGDNEQFF. As DNA, the CDR3 is TGTGCCAGCAGCCCCCGAACTGGAGACAATGAGCAGTTCTTC. The variable domain in full, with the rest retrieved from reference TRBV9 and TRBJ2-1, is DSGVTQTPKHLITATGQRVTLRCSPRSGDLSVYWYQQSLDQGLQFLIQYYNGEERAKGNILERFSAQQFPDLHSELNLSSLELGDSALYFCASSPRTGDNEQFFGPGTRLTVL.

This clonotype was picked up a small number of times. Since the library was made to target alpha chains, this beta chain is a stray read and its abundance is not meaningful. The J gene is TRBJ2-5, the V gene TRBV6-1, with a weak D call TRBD2 (5 bases). The CDR3 is 18 amino acids. CDR1 and CDR2 from the germline V gene are MNHNS and SASEGT. V was clipped by 2 bases and J by 5 bases, with 24 bases between them. The CDR3 DNA sequence: TGTGCCAGCAGTGAACAGGATTGGCTAGCACCTCCGGCTGAGACCCAGTACTTC. This sequence encodes CASSEQDWLAPPAETQYF.

This clonotype qualifies as large (0.1 to 1%). Since the library was made to target alpha chains, this beta chain is a stray read and its abundance is not meaningful. The gene calls are TRBV6-2 or TRBV6-3 and TRBJ2-7; D is ambiguous. Per the germline V gene, CDR1 is MNHEY and CDR2 is SVGEGT. The length of the CDR3 is 13 residues. The V and J ends lost 2 bases and 4 bases respectively, with 9 bases between them. CDR3: CASSYGVEYEQYF. The CDR3 DNA reads TGTGCCAGCAGTTACGGGGTTGAATACGAGCAGTACTTC.

This clonotype is categorized as large. This beta chain came through as a stray read in a library set up for alpha chains, and its size says little. J is TRBJ2-1 and V is TRBV18; 8 nucleotides align to TRBD2. This CDR3 region has 15 residues. CDR1 is KGHSH and CDR2 is LQKENI in the germline V gene. V was pared by 5 bases and J by 0 bases, with 3 bases of the junction left unmatched. CDR3 residues: CASSKSGSSYNEQFF. As DNA, the CDR3 is TGTGCCAGCTCAAAGAGCGGGAGCTCCTACAATGAGCAGTTCTTC.

Remarks on this clonotype: This beta chain turned up in a library designed for alpha chains; as an off-target read, its abundance says little. This chain links TRBV7-2 with TRBJ2-1; TRBD2 agrees at 10 bases. The V segment lost 5 bases and the J segment 2 bases; nucleotides outside the gene matches: 9. In germline, CDR1 is SGHTA, CDR2 FQGNSA. CDR3 length: 17 residues. CDR3 loop: CASSNIQREGPYNEQFF. Written as DNA, the CDR3 is TGTGCCAGCAGCAATATCCAGCGGGAGGGCCCCTACAATGAGCAGTTCTTC.

This clonotype is deemed large (0.1 to 1%). In a library made to pick up alpha chains, this beta chain is a stray read with a size that means little. This sequence joins TRBV28 and TRBJ2-7; D remains ambiguous. Trimming pared 1 base from V and 3 bases from J, leaving 7 bases between. Germline CDR1 reads MDHEN; CDR2 reads SYDVKM. CDR3 length: 13 amino acids. The CDR3 reads CASSLSGFYEQYF. The CDR3 DNA reads TGTGCCAGCAGTTTATCTGGGTTCTACGAGCAGTACTTC.